This T cell receptor beta chain derives from a study of PD-1 blockade in classical Hodgkin lymphoma. Study-level results: Relapsed/refractory patients reportedly had the lowest baseline TCR diversity, below newly diagnosed patients, who were below healthy donors.

Regarding this clone: What it recognizes is unknown.

Profiling relied on immunoSEQ multiplex PCR, and the TCRdb table lists in-frame clones only, not all of them. Here the sample spans around 150,000 clones, 78% being singletons. CDR3 length equals 14 residues. Germline lookup yields CDR1 MNHNS and CDR2 SASEGT. Trimming removed 6 bases from V and 3 bases from J, with 12 bases in between. Relapse after autologous stem cell transplantation occurred in every patient, and brentuximab vedotin exposure varied. This sequence was found in a human donor with classical Hodgkin lymphoma. Here the sequenced sample was peripheral blood mononuclear cells (PBMCs), taken before the second cycle of nivolumab. J is TRBJ1-5 and V is TRBV6-1; maybe TRBD1 (5 bases). The CDR3 spells CASSLRVSNQPQHF. The CDR3 DNA is TGTGCCAGCAGCCTCAGGGTTTCCAATCAGCCCCAGCATTTT.